The sequence of this TCR beta chain was determined in a study of blood T cell repertoires in COVID-19. Study details: PBMCs, B-cell-depleted T cells, or T cells were the source of the cDNA or gDNA that made up the material.

Clinical histories supplied by participants themselves formed the basis of cohort assignment. Shortly before study entry, within 2 weeks, exposed participants had met a COVID-19 case. Authors' methods: Quantification of nucleated cells was approximated via reference gene primer amplification. Repertoires were generated with immunoSEQ multiplex PCR, while TCRdb's copy carries only in-frame clones and drops some. V and J calls and clone size are as listed in that table; D and trimming were resolved from the DNA. The sample lists a few hundred thousand clones, roughly 89% occurring once. This TCR came from a man aged 25-40 years who had been exposed to COVID-19. Material: PBMCs or T cells enriched from blood (not recorded which).

The CDR3: CASSPPEGVQETQYF. The CDR3 DNA sequence: TGTGCCAGCAGCCCCCCCGAGGGGGTACAAGAGACCCAGTACTTC. The chain combines TRBV3-1 (or the pseudogene TRBV3-2) with TRBJ2-5; maybe TRBD1 (6 bases). This CDR3 contains 15 residues. CDR1 is LGHDT, CDR2 YNNKEL, per germline (reference sequence). The germline V and J ends were trimmed by 4 bases and 2 bases, with 14 bases remaining between them.